This T cell receptor (beta chain) was retrieved from a study of T cell changes during pregnancy in multiple sclerosis. Germline V CDR1 and CDR2: SGHRS, YFSETQ. The CDR3 is made up of 18 amino acids. V was shortened by 4 bases and J by 2 bases, with 23 bases between the two germline ends. The repertoire was sequenced with immunoSEQ multiplex PCR; TCRdb's copy has only in-frame clones and lacks some. The sample has about 100,000 clones; roughly 92% are singletons. The sequencing used peripheral blood, collected after pregnancy. The chain has TRBV5-1 and TRBJ2-3, with D possibly matching TRBD1 (8 bases). This TCR was sampled from a female donor with multiple sclerosis, enrolled in a pregnancy study. CDR3 bases: TGCGCCAGCAGCACGGACTCTAACAGGGGGGGTATCACAGATACGCAGTATTTT. It encodes CASSTDSNRGGITDTQYF. Complete variable domain (other parts from reference TRBV5-1 and TRBJ2-3): KAGVTQTPRYLIKTRGQQVTLSCSPISGHRSVSWYQQTPGQGLQFLFEYFSETQRNKGNFPGRFSGRQFSNSRSEMNVSTLELGDSALYLCASSTDSNRGGITDTQYFGPGTRLTVL.